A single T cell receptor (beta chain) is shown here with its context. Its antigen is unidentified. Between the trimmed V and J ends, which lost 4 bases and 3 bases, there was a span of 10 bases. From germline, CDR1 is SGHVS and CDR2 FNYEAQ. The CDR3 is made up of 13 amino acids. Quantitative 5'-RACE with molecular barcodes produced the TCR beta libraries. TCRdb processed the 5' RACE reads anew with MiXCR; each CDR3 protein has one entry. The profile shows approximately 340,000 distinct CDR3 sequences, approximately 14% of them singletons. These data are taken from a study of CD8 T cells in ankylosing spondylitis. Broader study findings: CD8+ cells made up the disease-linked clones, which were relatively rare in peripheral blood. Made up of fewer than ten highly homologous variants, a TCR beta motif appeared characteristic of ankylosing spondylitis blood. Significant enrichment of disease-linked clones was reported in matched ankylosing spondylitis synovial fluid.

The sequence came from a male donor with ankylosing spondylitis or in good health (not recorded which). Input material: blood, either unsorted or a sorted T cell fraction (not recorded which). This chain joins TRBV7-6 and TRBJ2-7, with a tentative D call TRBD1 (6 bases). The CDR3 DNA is TGTGCCAGCAGCTGGGAAGGGGGCTACGAGCAGTACTTC. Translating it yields CASSWEGGYEQYF.